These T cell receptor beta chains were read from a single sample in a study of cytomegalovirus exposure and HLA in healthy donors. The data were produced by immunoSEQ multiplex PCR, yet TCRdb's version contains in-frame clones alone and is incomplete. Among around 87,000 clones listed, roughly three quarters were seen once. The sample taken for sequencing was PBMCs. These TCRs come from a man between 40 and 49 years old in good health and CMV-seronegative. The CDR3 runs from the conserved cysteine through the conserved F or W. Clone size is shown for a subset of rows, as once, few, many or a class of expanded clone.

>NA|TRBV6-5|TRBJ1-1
CASSTEGVFGEAFF
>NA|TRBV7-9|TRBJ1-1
CSSSLERDPHLEAFF
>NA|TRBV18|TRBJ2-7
CASSTLAGTYEQYF
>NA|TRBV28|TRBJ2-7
CASSPGGDEQYF
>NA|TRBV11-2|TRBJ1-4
CASQRGEKLFF
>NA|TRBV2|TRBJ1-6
CASVRDREPPLHF
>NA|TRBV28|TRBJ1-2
CASSLMKVRGYTF
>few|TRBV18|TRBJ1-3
CASSPQRPQEGTISGNTIYF
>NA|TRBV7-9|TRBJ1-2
CASSSGTLANYGYTF
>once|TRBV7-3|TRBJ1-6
CASSLRAPGQGNSPLHF
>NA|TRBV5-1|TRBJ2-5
CASSLEGRETQYF
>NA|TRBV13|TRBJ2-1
CASSLLYNEQFF
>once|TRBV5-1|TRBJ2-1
CASQGTSGGYNEQFF
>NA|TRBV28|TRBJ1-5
CASSTLGPNQPQHF
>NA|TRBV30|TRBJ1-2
CAWSLGLRGYGYTF
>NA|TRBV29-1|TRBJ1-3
CSFRGDGNTIYF
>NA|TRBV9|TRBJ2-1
CASSGLADYNEQFF
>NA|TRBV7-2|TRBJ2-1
CASQLSAPYNEQFF
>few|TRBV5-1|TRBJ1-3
CASNPGVLRGGPSGNTIYF
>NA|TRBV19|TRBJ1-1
CASSLSTGVNTEAFF
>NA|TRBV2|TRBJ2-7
CASMAGQPIYEQYF
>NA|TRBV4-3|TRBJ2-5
CASSRRGRGQGRFGETQYF
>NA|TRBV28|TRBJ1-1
CASNSQGTGNTEAFF
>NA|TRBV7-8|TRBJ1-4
CASSQQGARGEKLFF
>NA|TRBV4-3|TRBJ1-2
CASSQEGVNYGYTF
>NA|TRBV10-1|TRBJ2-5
CASSDRDRETQYF
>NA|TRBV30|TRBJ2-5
CAWSVPGVQYF
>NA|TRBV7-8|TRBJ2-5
CASRLSGGATGEIQYF
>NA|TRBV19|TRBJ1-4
CASSPLSRGANEKLFF
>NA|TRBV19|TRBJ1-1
CASSGTGGTEAFF
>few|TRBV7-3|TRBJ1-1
CASSTSGTVYEAFF
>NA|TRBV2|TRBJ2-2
CASKQMNTGELFF
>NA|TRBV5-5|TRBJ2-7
CASSLSGSSSYEQYF
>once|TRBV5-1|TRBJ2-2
CASSHRQNTGELFF
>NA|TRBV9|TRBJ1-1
CASSALMGAMRDTEAFF
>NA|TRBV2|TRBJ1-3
CASSVSRSGNTIYF
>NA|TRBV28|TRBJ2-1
CASSFGGDNEQFF
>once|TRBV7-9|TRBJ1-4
CASSLSPGQANEKLFF
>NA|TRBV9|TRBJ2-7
CASSVEGTGFYEQYF